Included here is one TCR beta chain sequence, with context. Its antigen is undetermined. The source of the sample is a study of vaccination effects on CD4 cells after COVID-19. Across the whole study: Sampling occurred a median 72 days post second dose, range 14 to 241.

Germline V gene lookup returns CDR1 SGHDN and CDR2 FVKESK. This CDR3 region has 14 residues. V was shortened by 3 bases and J by 4 bases, with 9 bases between the two germline ends. Antigen-specific CD4+ T cells were first expanded with viral peptide pools by the ViraFEST assay and only then sequenced. Having been cultured for 10 days, the cells underwent CD4+ T cell isolation. Two doses of either BNT162b2 or mRNA-1273 were given to each participant. Negative nucleocapsid antibody tests before and after vaccination confirmed no previous SARS-CoV-2 infection. After around 2 million PBMC were placed in each well, they were cultured with around 10 IU/ml IL-2 and 10 ug/ml peptides. The protocol was immunoSEQ multiplex PCR, while the TCRdb copy is restricted to in-frame clones and leaves out a portion. The data show tens of thousands of clones, roughly four fifths seen once.

The sequence derives from a human donor who received a COVID-19 vaccine. V is TRBV14 and J is TRBJ2-2; D is unclear. The input for sequencing was CD4+ T cells from PBMCs cultured with HCoV-229E spike peptides, taken after COVID-19 vaccination. Here the CDR3 DNA reads TGTGCCAGCAGCCAGGGGTCGCTCACCGGGGAGCTGTTTTTT. This sequence encodes CASSQGSLTGELFF. The full variable domain, completed using reference TRBV14 and TRBJ2-2, is EAGVTQFPSHSVIEKGQTVTLRCDPISGHDNLYWYRRVMGKEIKFLLHFVKESKQDESGMPNNRFLAERTGGTYSTLKVQPAELEDSGVYFCASSQGSLTGELFFGEGSRLTVL.